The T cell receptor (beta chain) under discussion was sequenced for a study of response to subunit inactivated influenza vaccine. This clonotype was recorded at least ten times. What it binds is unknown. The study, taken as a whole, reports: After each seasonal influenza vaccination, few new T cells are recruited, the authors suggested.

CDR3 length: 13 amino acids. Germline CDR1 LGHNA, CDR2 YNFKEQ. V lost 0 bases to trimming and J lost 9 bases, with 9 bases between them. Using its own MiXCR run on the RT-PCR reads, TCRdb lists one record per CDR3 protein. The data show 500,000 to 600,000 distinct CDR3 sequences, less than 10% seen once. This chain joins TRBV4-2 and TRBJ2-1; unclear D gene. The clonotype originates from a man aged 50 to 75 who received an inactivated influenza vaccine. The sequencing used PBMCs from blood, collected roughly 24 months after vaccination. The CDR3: CASSQDMGPEQFF. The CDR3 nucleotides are TGTGCCAGCAGCCAAGATATGGGTCCTGAGCAGTTCTTC.